This is a list of T cell receptor beta chains from one sample in a study of T cell responses to AZD1222 COVID-19 vaccine. This table comes from immunoSEQ multiplex PCR, and its TCRdb copy is limited to in-frame clones, with some not included. The sample includes about 120,000 clones, around 92% seen only once; the top ten take around 14%. The material was peripheral blood, obtained on day 0 of AZD1222 vaccination. These receptors came from an adult in good health. Both conserved end residues are part of each CDR3. A D gene is named only where the DNA matches it firmly. Size values are once, few and many counts, or a class for expanded clones, and some rows have none.

V	J	D	length	size	CDR3	DNA
TRBV4-1	TRBJ2-7	.	14	.	CASSQPERIYEQYF	TGCGCCAGCAGCCAACCCGAAAGGATCTACGAGCAGTACTTC
TRBV7-9	TRBJ2-3	.	15	.	CASSHDRPGGDTQYF	TGTGCCAGCAGCCACGACAGGCCAGGAGGAGATACGCAGTATTTT
TRBV7-8	TRBJ1-1	.	17	.	CASSPIRSGTRNTEAFF	TGTGCCAGCAGCCCGATCCGATCCGGGACAAGGAACACTGAAGCTTTCTTT
TRBV6-1	TRBJ2-5	.	14	.	CASSEALQGQTQYF	TGTGCCAGCAGTGAAGCGCTTCAGGGGCAGACCCAGTACTTC
TRBV7-9	TRBJ1-4	.	11	.	CASSLTEKLFF	TGTGCCAGCAGTCTAACTGAAAAACTGTTTTTT
TRBV4-3	TRBJ2-7	.	15	.	CASSPAPGTSYEQYF	TGCGCCAGCAGCCCCGCCCCCGGGACCTCCTACGAGCAGTACTTC
TRBV27	TRBJ1-1	TRBD1	14	.	CASSLSRGLSEAFF	TGTGCCAGCAGTCTAAGCAGGGGGCTATCTGAAGCTTTCTTT
TRBV5-1	TRBJ2-1	.	14	.	CASSPTSGRDEQFF	TGCGCCAGCAGCCCGACTAGTGGAAGGGATGAGCAGTTCTTC
TRBV2	TRBJ2-5	TRBD1	14	.	CATNRGASQETQYF	TGTGCCACCAACAGGGGGGCCTCCCAAGAGACCCAGTACTTC
TRBV5-4	TRBJ2-4	TRBD2	18	.	CASSPTSGGARAKNIQYF	TGTGCCAGCAGCCCGACTAGCGGGGGGGCCCGGGCCAAAAACATTCAGTACTTC
TRBV5-1	TRBJ2-5	.	16	.	CASSLFQGGWTETQYF	TGCGCCAGCAGCTTGTTCCAGGGGGGGTGGACGGAGACCCAGTACTTC
TRBV7-9	TRBJ2-7	.	13	.	CASSLTGTYEQYF	TGTGCCAGCAGCTTAACAGGGACCTACGAGCAGTACTTC
TRBV3-1/TRBV3-2	TRBJ2-1	TRBD1	16	.	CASSQSPGQGRNEQFF	TGTGCCAGCAGCCAATCTCCGGGACAGGGGAGGAATGAGCAGTTCTTC
TRBV5-1	TRBJ1-2	.	14	.	CASSLDFNLYGYTF	TGCGCCAGCAGCTTGGATTTCAACCTCTATGGCTACACCTTC
TRBV28	TRBJ1-4	.	17	.	CASSLLVGAATNEKLFF	TGTGCCAGCAGTTTATTGGTTGGGGCAGCAACTAATGAAAAACTGTTTTTT
TRBV7-2	TRBJ2-1	.	14	.	CASSPRTVYNEQFF	TGTGCCAGCAGCCCTAGGACAGTTTACAATGAGCAGTTCTTC
TRBV5-8	TRBJ2-3	.	15	.	CASSLANTAADTQYF	TGTGCCAGCAGCTTGGCCAACACCGCGGCAGATACGCAGTATTTT
TRBV6-6	TRBJ1-3	.	16	.	CASSYSGSASGNTIYF	TGTGCCAGCAGTTACTCCGGGTCCGCCTCTGGAAACACCATATATTTT
TRBV5-6	TRBJ1-4	TRBD1	14	.	CASSLGTGSLKLFF	TGTGCCAGCAGCTTGGGGACAGGGAGTCTAAAACTGTTTTTT
TRBV9	TRBJ1-2	TRBD1	14	.	CASSAHKDRGSYTF	TGTGCCAGCAGCGCTCATAAGGACAGGGGGAGTTACACCTTC
TRBV9	TRBJ2-7	.	14	.	CASSPPGGIREQYF	TGTGCCAGCAGCCCCCCCGGGGGAATCAGGGAGCAGTACTTC
TRBV7-2	TRBJ1-4	TRBD1	14	.	CASSLNTGGEKLFF	TGTGCCAGCAGCTTAAATACAGGGGGTGAAAAACTGTTTTTT
TRBV11-2	TRBJ1-3	.	15	.	CASSLVGGAGNTIYF	TGTGCCAGCAGCTTAGTCGGCGGTGCTGGAAACACCATATATTTT
TRBV7-2	TRBJ1-5	TRBD1	15	.	CASSLEGAINQPQHF	TGTGCCAGCAGCTTAGAGGGGGCGATCAATCAGCCCCAGCATTTT
TRBV9	TRBJ1-1	TRBD1	15	.	CASSAHRGPNTEAFF	TGTGCCAGCAGCGCGCACAGGGGGCCTAACACTGAAGCTTTCTTT
TRBV9	TRBJ1-3	.	17	.	CASSNRREGGSGNTIYF	TGTGCCAGCAGCAATAGAAGGGAGGGAGGCTCTGGAAACACCATATATTTT
TRBV2	TRBJ2-5	TRBD1	13	.	CASSSDRGETQYF	TGTGCCAGCAGTTCGGACAGGGGGGAGACCCAGTACTTC
TRBV7-9	TRBJ1-1	.	13	.	CASSYDRFPEAFF	TGTGCCAGCAGCTATGACAGGTTCCCCGAGGCTTTCTTT
TRBV19	TRBJ1-4	.	13	.	CASGSGVNEKLFF	TGTGCCAGTGGGTCGGGGGTTAATGAAAAACTGTTTTTT
TRBV7-2	TRBJ1-1	.	14	.	CASSLQPGAAEAFF	TGTGCCAGCAGCTTACAGCCAGGGGCCGCTGAAGCTTTCTTT
TRBV10-3	TRBJ1-4	.	14	.	CAISERAEDEKLFF	TGTGCCATCAGTGAGAGGGCCGAGGATGAAAAACTGTTTTTT
TRBV7-6	TRBJ1-1	.	17	.	CASSLGAAGAEDTEAFF	TGTGCCAGCAGCTTAGGGGCGGCAGGGGCGGAGGACACTGAAGCTTTCTTT
TRBV6-2/TRBV6-3	TRBJ2-5	.	15	.	CASSYFSWYQETQYF	TGTGCCAGCAGTTACTTTTCCTGGTACCAAGAGACCCAGTACTTC
TRBV4-3	TRBJ2-1	TRBD2	18	.	CASSQDPASSGGAYEQFF	TGCGCCAGCAGCCAAGATCCCGCATCCTCCGGGGGGGCATATGAGCAGTTCTTC
TRBV11-2	TRBJ1-2	TRBD1	15	.	CASSLVGQGYDGYTF	TGTGCCAGCAGCTTAGTGGGACAGGGGTATGATGGCTACACCTTC
TRBV2	TRBJ1-1	.	14	.	CASSAGGPGTEAFF	TGTGCCAGCAGTGCGGGGGGGCCGGGTACTGAAGCTTTCTTT
TRBV6-2/TRBV6-3	TRBJ2-1	.	15	.	CASSKPPGSYNEQFF	TGTGCCAGCAGTAAACCTCCGGGCTCCTACAATGAGCAGTTCTTC
TRBV19	TRBJ1-5	TRBD1	15	once	CASTLAGTALLPQHF	TGTGCCAGTACCTTGGCCGGGACAGCCCTCTTGCCCCAGCATTTT
TRBV7-9	TRBJ1-5	.	12	.	CASSFQSQPQHF	TGTGCCAGCAGCTTTCAGAGTCAGCCCCAGCATTTT
TRBV7-7	TRBJ2-1	.	15	.	CASSLAPGTPNEQFF	TGTGCTAGCAGCTTAGCTCCCGGGACTCCCAATGAGCAGTTCTTC